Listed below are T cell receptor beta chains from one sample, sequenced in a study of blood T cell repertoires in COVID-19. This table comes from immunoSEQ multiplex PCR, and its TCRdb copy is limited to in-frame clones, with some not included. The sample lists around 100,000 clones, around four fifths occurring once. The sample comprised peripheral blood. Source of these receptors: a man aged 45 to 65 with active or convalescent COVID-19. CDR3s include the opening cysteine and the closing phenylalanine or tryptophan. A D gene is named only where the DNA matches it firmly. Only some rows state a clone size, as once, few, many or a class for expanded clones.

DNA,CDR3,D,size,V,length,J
TGTGCCAGCAGTGACGTTGCGGAAGAGACCCAGTACTTC,CASSDVAEETQYF,.,.,TRBV2,13,TRBJ2-5
TGTGCCAGCAGCACCTACCTAGCGGGGCGCCAAGAGACCCAGTACTTC,CASSTYLAGRQETQYF,.,.,TRBV21-1,16,TRBJ2-5
TGTGCCAGCAGTATCTTAGGGAGGACCGGGGAGCTGTTTTTT,CASSILGRTGELFF,.,once,TRBV2,14,TRBJ2-2
TGTGCCAGCAGAGCCCTGGGCGGGCTGTACTTC,CASRALGGLYF,.,few,TRBV2,11,TRBJ2-7
TGCGCCAGCAGTCCCCCGAAGGCGGGAGCAGATACGCAGTATTTT,CASSPPKAGADTQYF,TRBD2,.,TRBV23-1,15,TRBJ2-3
TGTGCCACCTCTTCGGTATTCGACAGCCCCTACAATGAGCAGTTCTTC,CATSSVFDSPYNEQFF,.,.,TRBV24-1,16,TRBJ2-1
TGTGCCAGCTCACCGGACATCAGCTCTGGAAACACCATATATTTT,CASSPDISSGNTIYF,.,.,TRBV18,15,TRBJ1-3
TGTGCCAGCTCACCAGAGTGGGGAGGATCAGCTTTCTTT,CASSPEWGGSAFF,.,few,TRBV18,13,TRBJ1-1
TGCGCCAGCAGCCAAGGAAAAGGGACTAGCGGGCGGTACGAGCAGTACTTC,CASSQGKGTSGRYEQYF,TRBD2,few,TRBV4-1,17,TRBJ2-7
TGTGCCAGCAGCCTAGGACAGAGTAATGAAAAACTGTTTTTT,CASSLGQSNEKLFF,.,once,TRBV5-4,14,TRBJ1-4
TGTGCCAGCAGTTACTTTCTTTTCGGGGTAGCCACCGGGGAGCTGTTTTTT,CASSYFLFGVATGELFF,.,once,TRBV27,17,TRBJ2-2
TGCGCCAGCATGAGTGGGCTGCAGGGAGGTACGCAGTATTTT,CASMSGLQGGTQYF,.,.,TRBV5-1,14,TRBJ2-3
TGTGCCAGCAGCCGGGCAGGGGTGACAGGGGGCTATAACGGGGAGCTGTTTTTT,CASSRAGVTGGYNGELFF,TRBD1,.,TRBV9,18,TRBJ2-2
TGTGCCACCAGTGATCTAGCGGGAGGGGGCACAGATACGCAGTATTTT,CATSDLAGGGTDTQYF,TRBD2,.,TRBV24-1,16,TRBJ2-3
TGTGCCAGCAGCTCCAGCGGGGGCTCCTACAATGAGCAGTTCTTC,CASSSSGGSYNEQFF,TRBD2,.,TRBV7-3,15,TRBJ2-1
TGTGCCTGGAGGATGGGACTAGCGGGACTCGGAGAGCAGTACTTC,CAWRMGLAGLGEQYF,TRBD2,.,TRBV30,15,TRBJ2-7
TGTGCCAGCAGCTTGTATGGCAGCACAGATACGCAGTATTTT,CASSLYGSTDTQYF,.,.,TRBV5-6,14,TRBJ2-3
TGTGCCAGCAGCGCCCGACTAGAGGCCTACGAGCAGTACTTC,CASSARLEAYEQYF,.,.,TRBV14,14,TRBJ2-7
TGTGCCAGCAGCCATCTTGCGGACTCCTATGAGCAGTACTTC,CASSHLADSYEQYF,.,once,TRBV3-1/TRBV3-2,14,TRBJ2-7
TGTGCCAGCAGCACAACCGGGGGGGATACTGAAGCTTTCTTT,CASSTTGGDTEAFF,.,.,TRBV3-1/TRBV3-2,14,TRBJ1-1
TGTGCCACCAGCAACCGTCGGGAATACCAAGAGACCCAGTACTTC,CATSNRREYQETQYF,.,few,TRBV15,15,TRBJ2-5
TGTGCCACCAGTGATGGGGCTAGCGGGATAGGCAAAAACATTCAGTACTTC,CATSDGASGIGKNIQYF,TRBD2,.,TRBV24-1,17,TRBJ2-4
TGTGCCAGCAGCCTCACAGGGGAAGAGACCCAGTACTTC,CASSLTGEETQYF,TRBD1,.,TRBV5-5,13,TRBJ2-5
TGTGCCAGCAGCGTCGGACTAGCGGGGCTTAATGAGCAGTTCTTC,CASSVGLAGLNEQFF,TRBD2,.,TRBV4-2,15,TRBJ2-1
TGTGCCAGCAGCTCTCTAGCGGGAGAATACTACGAGCAGTACTTC,CASSSLAGEYYEQYF,TRBD2,few,TRBV11-3,15,TRBJ2-7
TGTGCCAGCAGTGAGGCGGGGATAACAGATACGCAGTATTTT,CASSEAGITDTQYF,.,.,TRBV6-4,14,TRBJ2-3
TGTGCCAGCAGCTTAACCATCGCCAATCTAAATGAGCAGTTCTTC,CASSLTIANLNEQFF,.,.,TRBV7-3,15,TRBJ2-1
TGCGCCAGCAGCCGATTGGTGGGACAGGGTGTCTATGGCTACACCTTC,CASSRLVGQGVYGYTF,TRBD1,.,TRBV4-1,16,TRBJ1-2
TGTGCCAGCACGGGACTAGCGGCGGCAGATACGCAGTATTTT,CASTGLAAADTQYF,TRBD2,.,TRBV6-6,14,TRBJ2-3
TGTGCCAGCAGACAGGGGGGGAACACCGGGGAGCTGTTTTTT,CASRQGGNTGELFF,TRBD1,.,TRBV3-1/TRBV3-2,14,TRBJ2-2
TGTGCCAGCAGTTTATCGTGGACAGGGGAGACCCAGTACTTC,CASSLSWTGETQYF,TRBD1,once,TRBV27,14,TRBJ2-5
TGTGCCAGCAGAGCCGGTGCGGGAGGAACAGATACGCAGTATTTT,CASRAGAGGTDTQYF,TRBD2,.,TRBV6-5,15,TRBJ2-3
TGTGCCAGCAGCTTGACAGGGGCTAGAGTCACAGATACGCAGTATTTT,CASSLTGARVTDTQYF,TRBD1,.,TRBV7-3,16,TRBJ2-3
TGTGCCAGCAGCGCGCGGGAGTGGGATACGCAGTATTTT,CASSAREWDTQYF,TRBD2,.,TRBV9,13,TRBJ2-3
TGCGCCAGCAGCAGCGCCTACGAGCAGTACTTC,CASSSAYEQYF,.,.,TRBV5-1,11,TRBJ2-7